This T cell receptor (beta chain) was profiled in a study of T cell responses to AZD1222 COVID-19 vaccine. Looked up from germline, CDR1 is SGHTA and CDR2 is FQGTGA. Trimming removed 10 bases from V and 0 bases from J, with 13 bases in between. The CDR3 extends over 13 amino acids. Measured with immunoSEQ multiplex PCR; TCRdb has only the in-frame clones, and not every one. The repertoire has approximately 92,000 clones, approximately 90% of them found once; the top ten carry 22%. This sample comprised peripheral blood, obtained on day 0 of AZD1222 vaccination. The receptor was isolated from an adult in good health. V is TRBV7-3 and J is TRBJ2-7, with no clear D. The CDR3 sequence is CANPVGISYEQYF. CDR3 in DNA: TGTGCCAACCCAGTCGGCATCTCCTACGAGCAGTACTTC.